This TCR beta chain comes out of a study of identical twins. The V and J ends lost 7 bases and 2 bases respectively, with 18 bases between them. Germline V gene lookup returns CDR1 DFQATT and CDR2 SNEGSKA (reference sequence). The CDR3 length is 14 residues. cDNA molecules carried unique molecular identifiers, and template switching added a universal primer site. MiXCR was run by TCRdb on the 5' RACE reads, yielding one entry per CDR3 protein. The top ten hold about 1.5% of the sample, which has 750,000 to 950,000 distinct CDR3 sequences, approximately 13% seen once. Of note for this clonotype: Its antigen is not known.

General observations from the study: Possibly, invariant MAIT and iNKT cells partly confounded zero-insertion analyses. Low generation probability was overrepresented in out-of-frame alpha sequences shared by twins.

In addition, the sample was reused for a study of yellow fever vaccine responses in identical twins. As that study records: Among the twins, the vaccine T cell response reportedly seemed partly convergent and partly personalized.

Sequencing used PBMCs. This receptor was obtained from a woman aged 18-29 years in good health. The gene calls are TRBV20-1 and TRBJ2-7, with D unclear. CDR3 amino acids: CSVKPPPITYEQYF. The CDR3 nucleotides read TGCAGTGTTAAGCCCCCCCCAATCACCTACGAGCAGTACTTC.